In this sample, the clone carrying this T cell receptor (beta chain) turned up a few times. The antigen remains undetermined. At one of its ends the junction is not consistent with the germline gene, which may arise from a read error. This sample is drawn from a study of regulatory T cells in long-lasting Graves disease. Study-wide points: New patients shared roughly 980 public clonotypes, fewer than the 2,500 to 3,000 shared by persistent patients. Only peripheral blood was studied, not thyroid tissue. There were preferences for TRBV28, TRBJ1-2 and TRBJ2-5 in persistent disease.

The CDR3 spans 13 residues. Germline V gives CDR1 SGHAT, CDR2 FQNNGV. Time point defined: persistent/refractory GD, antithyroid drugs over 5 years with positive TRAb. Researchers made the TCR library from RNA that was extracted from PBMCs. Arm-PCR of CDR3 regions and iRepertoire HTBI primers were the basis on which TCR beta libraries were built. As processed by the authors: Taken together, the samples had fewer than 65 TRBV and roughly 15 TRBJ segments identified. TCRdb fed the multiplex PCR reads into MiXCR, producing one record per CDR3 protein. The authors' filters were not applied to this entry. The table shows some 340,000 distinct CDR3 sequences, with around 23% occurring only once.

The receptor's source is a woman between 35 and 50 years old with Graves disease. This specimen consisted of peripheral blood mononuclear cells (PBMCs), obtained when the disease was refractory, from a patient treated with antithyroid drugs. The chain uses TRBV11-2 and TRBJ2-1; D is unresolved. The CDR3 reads CASSLEFPGGWVF. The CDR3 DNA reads TGTGCCAGCAGCTTAGAGTTCCCGGGTGGATGGGTCTTC.